The clone carrying this T cell receptor beta chain was found many times. It was RNA transcripts that yielded the amplified TCR beta CDR3 regions. An initial round of RT-PCR targeting the TCR CDR3 relied on the HTBI primer set. From the multiplex PCR reads, TCRdb called clonotypes with MiXCR, one entry per CDR3 protein. The table lists 80,000 to 100,000 distinct CDR3 sequences, around 40% of them singletons, with roughly 10% in the top ten. These data come from a study of T cells in Graves' hyperthyroidism and ophthalmopathy. Trimming removed 0 bases at V and 4 bases at J, with 30 bases between. In germline, CDR1 is SNHLY, CDR2 FYNNEI. This CDR3 contains 21 residues. Researchers barred patients who had uncontrolled infection, other autoimmune disease, pregnancy or lactation. Diagnosis rested on symptoms, serum thyroxine and TRAb, thyroid ultrasound, and orbital computed tomography.

Sequencing used peripheral blood or thyroid tissue (not recorded which). V and J are TRBV2 and TRBJ1-2, with a tentative D call TRBD1 (5 bases). The sequence came from a young woman with Graves' hyperthyroidism. The CDR3 bases are TGTGCCAGCAGTGAAGCTTATATAGTGGAGGACTTGGCCCAAAGGGGCTATGGCTACACCTTC. Protein: CASSEAYIVEDLAQRGYGYTF.